This TCR beta chain was observed in a study of beta chain features in type 1 diabetes. Study results and caveats: Over-representation of high TCR-expressing cells was a possible consequence of cDNA sequencing.

This clone appeared a few times. The antigen remains unidentified. The entirety of the isolated RNA underwent reverse transcription, so expressed TCRB transcripts were sequenced. Naive, central memory and regulatory T cell samples averaged about 3.57 million reads. Sequencing was performed with immunoSEQ multiplex PCR; in TCRdb, only in-frame clones are kept and a portion is missing. The sample lists 300,000 to 400,000 clones; 10% to 15% were seen once. The V gene's germline CDR1 is GTSNPN and CDR2 SVGIG (reference sequence). The CDR3 is 14 residues long. The TCR comes from a man aged 18 to 30 in good health. Sequencing input: naive CD4+ T cells from blood. This chain uses TRBV30 with TRBJ2-7; 10 nucleotides match TRBD1. The J call is uncertain, as TRBJ2-5 better fits the DNA end. CDR3: CAWRTGGTMGTQYF. The CDR3 coding sequence is TGTGCCTGGAGGACAGGGGGCACGATGGGGACCCAGTACTTC.